The 25 T cell receptor beta chains below all came from one sample that was sequenced in a study of cytomegalovirus exposure and HLA in healthy donors. The PCR used 60 Vbeta and 13 Jbeta primers. The table came from immunoSEQ multiplex PCR; TCRdb's copy has only in-frame clones and leaves some out. The data show 150,000 or so clones, approximately 84% seen once. Sample: PBMCs. Source of these receptors: a male donor in good health and CMV-seropositive.

The rearrangement links TRBV2 to TRBJ1-3; 8 bases are shared with TRBD1. The V gene's germline CDR1 is SNHLY and CDR2 FYNNEI. The CDR3 extends over 16 amino acids. The junction had 13 bases not matched to a gene; V was cut back by 5 bases and J by 7 bases. CDR3 nucleotide sequence: TGTGCCAGCAGTCCTGGGCGGACAGGGTTTGGGAACACCATATATTTT. Its translation: CASSPGRTGFGNTIYF.

The chain couples TRBV5-1 to TRBJ1-3; 7 bases align to TRBD1. Germline V CDR1 and CDR2: SGHRS, YFSETQ. The J segment lost 0 bases and the V segment lost 5 bases, leaving 5 bases of the junction unmatched. The CDR3 has 15 residues. This CDR3 is CASRATGLSGNTIYF. The DNA for the CDR3 is TGCGCCAGCAGGGCGACAGGGCTCTCTGGAAACACCATATATTTT.

CDR3 DNA sequence: TGTGCCAGCAGCTCTCGTGGGACAGGGATCAGTGCCTACGAGCAGTACTTC. It specifies CASSSRGTGISAYEQYF. The rearrangement links TRBV5-4 to TRBJ2-7, with TRBD1 matching 9 bases. CDR1 is SGHNT, CDR2 YYREEE, per germline (reference sequence). Trimming cost V 3 bases and J 2 bases; bases outside gene matches: 12. The CDR3 totals 17 residues.

The rearrangement uses TRBV28 and TRBJ2-1; TRBD1 aligns across 9 bases. The CDR3 runs 13 residues. CDR1 is MDHEN and CDR2 is SYDVKM in the germline V gene. The junction had 4 bases not matched to a gene; V was cut back by 5 bases and J by 8 bases. In nucleotides, the CDR3 is TGTGCCAGCAGTCGGGACAGGGCCTATGAGCAGTTCTTC. As protein: CASSRDRAYEQFF.

The chain has TRBV4-2 and TRBJ2-1, with D perhaps TRBD2 (5 bases). The CDR3 extends over 13 amino acids. Trimming took off 3 bases at V and 15 bases at J, with 18 bases between the two ends. In germline, CDR1 is LGHNA, CDR2 YNFKEQ. CDR3 residues: CASSQGSDRRGFF. The CDR3 nucleotides read TGTGCCAGCAGCCAGGGTTCCGACCGCCGGGGGTTCTTC.

There are a few counts of this clone. The V and J genes are TRBV7-3 and TRBJ2-2, with 14 bases fitting TRBD2. Per germline, CDR1 SGHTA and CDR2 FQGTGA. The CDR3 has 17 amino acids. The trim removed 4 bases at V and 5 bases at J, leaving 6 bases unmatched. CDR3 nucleotides: TGTGCCAGCAGCTCGGGACTAGCGGGAGTAGGGACCGGGGAGCTGTTTTTT. It encodes CASSSGLAGVGTGELFF.

The CDR3 DNA follows: TGCAGCTGGGCCGAAGCCAGAAACTATGGCTACACCTTC. It codes for CSWAEARNYGYTF. The rearrangement uses TRBV29-1 and TRBJ1-2; D is uncertain. Germline V gene data show CDR1 as SQVTM and CDR2 as ANQGSEA. The CDR3 covers 13 residues. Deletions cut 8 bases from V and 2 bases from J, with 15 bases between.

This clone showed up just once. V is TRBV6-6 and J is TRBJ1-2, with D possibly being TRBD1 (6 bases). V was shortened by 0 bases and J by 4 bases, with 15 bases between the two germline ends. The CDR3 is made up of 16 amino acids. CDR1 is MNHNY, CDR2 SVGAGI, per germline (reference sequence). The CDR3 loop reads CASSYSGGGGGYGYTF. CDR3 DNA sequence: TGTGCCAGCAGTTACTCGGGTGGAGGGGGGGGCTATGGCTACACCTTC.

This clone is a singleton in its sample. The chain combines TRBV7-9 with TRBJ1-1, with a tentative D call TRBD1 (5 bases). Looked up from germline, CDR1 is SEHNR and CDR2 is FQNEAQ (reference sequence). The CDR3 extends over 14 amino acids. The ends were cut back, 3 bases at V and 4 bases at J, with 12 bases in the middle. This CDR3 is CASSFAGFPTEAFF. Written as DNA, the CDR3 is TGTGCCAGCAGCTTTGCAGGGTTCCCCACTGAAGCTTTCTTT.

With respect to this clone: The same CDR3 is also encoded by other DNA sequences in this sample. This rearrangement joins TRBV9 to TRBJ2-3; possible D gene TRBD2, 5 bases. V dropped 0 bases and J dropped 9 bases, with 5 bases sitting between them. The CDR3 consists of 11 residues. Germline V lookup: CDR1 SGDLS, CDR2 YYNGEE. The CDR3 reads CASSVGRTQYF. The CDR3, as DNA: TGTGCCAGCAGCGTAGGGAGGACGCAGTATTTT.

This clone was counted once. This rearrangement joins TRBV7-9 to TRBJ1-5; D gene uncertain. The V gene lost 6 bases and the J gene lost 3 bases, with 6 bases spanning the gap. This CDR3 has 12 amino acids. Germline CDR1 SEHNR, CDR2 FQNEAQ (reference sequence). The CDR3 spells CASSNLNQPQHF. The CDR3 DNA is TGTGCCAGCAGTAATCTCAATCAGCCCCAGCATTTT.

In DNA form, the CDR3 reads TGCGCCAGCAGCTCCCGGACAGGAGGGAACACTGAAGCTTTCTTT. It codes for CASSSRTGGNTEAFF. The chain is built from TRBV5-1 and TRBJ1-1, with 7 bases lining up with TRBD1. The CDR3 consists of 15 residues. Germline CDR1 SGHRS, CDR2 YFSETQ. V shed 3 bases and J 1 base; nucleotides not matched to a gene: 6.

In DNA form, the CDR3 reads TGTGCCAGCAGCTTTAACAGGGGGGACACTGAAGCTTTCTTT. Its translation is CASSFNRGDTEAFF. This chain uses TRBV5-6 with TRBJ1-1, with TRBD1 matching over 8 bases. Germline CDR1 reads SGHDT; CDR2 reads YYEEEE. The CDR3 totals 14 residues. The junction had 3 bases not matched to a gene; V was cut back by 2 bases and J by 3 bases.

This chain uses TRBV16 with TRBJ2-1; 10 bases line up with TRBD2. The CDR3 has 15 residues. Germline CDR1 reads KGHSY; CDR2 reads FQNENV. V was clipped by 1 base and J by 8 bases; unmatched bases: 5. In nucleotides, the CDR3 is TGTGCCAGCAGCCAATTTCTAGCGGGAGTTGATGAGCAGTTCTTC. This sequence encodes CASSQFLAGVDEQFF.

This clone was seen just once. One end of the junction does not line up with germline, which may come from a read error. This chain connects TRBV7-9 to TRBJ2-7; tentatively, D is TRBD2 (7 bases). CDR1 and CDR2 (germline): SEHNR, FQNEAQ (reference sequence). This CDR3 comprises 15 residues. CDR3 sequence: CSSSLVRGGSYEQYF. Written as DNA, the CDR3 is TGTTCCAGCAGCTTAGTGAGGGGGGGATCCTACGAGCAGTACTTC.

V gene TRBV11-1 combines with J gene TRBJ2-3, with D perhaps matching TRBD2 (5 bases). V was cut by 0 bases and J by 3 bases, with 7 bases left in between. Germline values: CDR1 SGHAT, CDR2 FQDESV (reference sequence). The CDR3 runs 14 residues. CDR3 residues: CASSLAGVTDTQYF. The CDR3 DNA follows: TGTGCCAGCAGCTTAGCGGGAGTGACAGATACGCAGTATTTT.

The rearrangement links TRBV29-1 to TRBJ1-6; possible D gene TRBD1, 5 bases. CDR1 and CDR2 from the germline V gene are SQVTM and ANQGSEA. V lost 7 bases, J lost 7 bases, and 14 bases lay in between. The CDR3 contains 13 residues. The CDR3 DNA reads as TGCAGCGGTGCGGAGGGGCGGAATTCACCCCTCCACTTT. This encodes CSGAEGRNSPLHF.

J is TRBJ2-1 and V is TRBV19; 8 bases are shared with TRBD1. Germline V gene data show CDR1 as LNHDA and CDR2 as SQIVND (reference sequence). The length of the CDR3 is 13 residues. The V gene end was trimmed by 6 bases and the J gene end by 9 bases; junction bases not matched to a gene: 7. The CDR3 loop is CASSLTGVTEQFF. CDR3 bases: TGTGCCAGTAGCCTGACAGGGGTAACTGAGCAGTTCTTC.

The chain recombines TRBV19 with TRBJ1-5; D is ambiguous. This CDR3 region has 16 residues. The ends were cut back, 5 bases at V and 6 bases at J, with 20 bases in the middle. Germline V lookup: CDR1 LNHDA, CDR2 SQIVND (reference sequence). CDR3 nucleotide sequence: TGTGCCAGTAGTCGGATAGTTACCCGGGAAGGTCAGCCCCAGCATTTT. This codes for CASSRIVTREGQPQHF. Full variable domain (missing parts from reference TRBV19 and TRBJ1-5): DGGITQSPKYLFRKEGQNVTLSCEQNLNHDAMYWYRQDPGQGLRLIYYSQIVNDFQKGDIAEGYSVSREKKESFPLTVTSAQKNPTAFYLCASSRIVTREGQPQHFGDGTRLSIL.

V gene TRBV27 combines with J gene TRBJ2-7; D call uncertain. V lost 2 bases, J lost 2 bases, and 7 bases lay in between. The germline V gene encodes CDR1 MNHEY and CDR2 SMNVEV (reference sequence). The CDR3 is 13 residues long. The CDR3 nucleotides are TGTGCCAGCAGTTTAATTACAGCCTACGAGCAGTACTTC. Its translation is CASSLITAYEQYF.

The rearrangement joins TRBV9 to TRBJ2-7; 8 bases match TRBD1. With V trimmed by 2 bases and J by 2 bases, 3 bases remained unmatched. CDR3 size: 14 residues. Germline V gene lookup returns CDR1 SGDLS and CDR2 YYNGEE. The CDR3 reads CASSVRDRPYEQYF. The DNA for the CDR3 is TGTGCCAGCAGCGTCCGGGACAGGCCCTACGAGCAGTACTTC.

The rearrangement links TRBV27 to TRBJ1-5; TRBD1 might be the D (5 bases). The V end lost 4 bases, the J end lost 5 bases, and 12 bases lay between the germline ends. This CDR3 has 14 amino acids. Germline assignment: CDR1 MNHEY and CDR2 SMNVEV (reference sequence). The CDR3 bases are TGTGCCAGCAGTTCCATTGACAGTTATCAGCCCCAGCATTTT. This encodes CASSSIDSYQPQHF.

This clone appeared once. The J gene is TRBJ1-3, the V gene TRBV13; 7 nucleotides agree with TRBD1. The ends lost 3 bases at V and 2 bases at J; junction bases unmatched: 1. This CDR3 comprises 14 residues. The V gene's germline CDR1 is PRHDT and CDR2 FYEKMQ (reference sequence). CDR3 DNA: TGTGCCAGCAGCTTTACAGGGGCTGGAAACACCATATATTTT. Protein: CASSFTGAGNTIYF.

The chain joins TRBV28 to TRBJ2-1, with D perhaps TRBD2 (9 bases). Trimming stripped 6 bases from V and 5 bases from J, with 26 bases between. The CDR3 length is 18 residues. Germline V gives CDR1 MDHEN, CDR2 SYDVKM. The CDR3 sequence is CASRYQGARGRAHNEQFF. Here the CDR3 DNA reads TGTGCCAGCAGGTACCAGGGGGCGCGCGGGAGGGCTCACAATGAGCAGTTCTTC.

The rearrangement uses TRBV28 and TRBJ1-6; 8 positions match TRBD1. With V trimmed by 7 bases and J by 3 bases, 8 bases remained unmatched. Per germline, CDR1 MDHEN and CDR2 SYDVKM. The CDR3 is made up of 16 amino acids. CDR3 in DNA: TGTGCCAGCAACGCCCAAGGACAGGGCTATAATTCACCCCTCCACTTT. Translation gives CASNAQGQGYNSPLHF.